This T cell receptor (beta chain) was captured in a study of T cells in Graves' hyperthyroidism and ophthalmopathy. General study results and limits: Before onset, ophthalmopathy was predicted by the model a median around 6 months earlier.

The CDR3 has 16 amino acids. Trimming shortened V by 1 base and J by 5 bases, and 12 bases separated the two germline ends. Germline V gives CDR1 SGHDN, CDR2 FVKESK. Stable hyperthyroidism: no ophthalmopathy progression over 18 months of follow-up. Those with hyperthyroidism were 18 to 65 years old, newly diagnosed, and ill for under 2 months. The PBMCs were sourced from fresh peripheral blood (less than 11 ml). Amplification of TCR beta CDR3 regions used RNA as the template. The study used the HTBI primer set for a first-round RT-PCR of the TCR CDR3. MiXCR was run by TCRdb on the multiplex PCR reads, yielding one entry per CDR3 protein. The sample has some 500,000 distinct CDR3 sequences; 13% to 15% are singletons. This clonotype was counted ten times or more. The target antigen is unknown.

This TCR was sampled from a woman younger than 35 with Graves' hyperthyroidism. Sequencing was performed on blood. The genes are TRBV14 and TRBJ1-6, with D unclear. CDR3 residues: CASSQVGIAHNSPLHF. DNA for the CDR3: TGTGCCAGCAGCCAAGTGGGGATCGCTCATAATTCACCCCTCCACTTT.